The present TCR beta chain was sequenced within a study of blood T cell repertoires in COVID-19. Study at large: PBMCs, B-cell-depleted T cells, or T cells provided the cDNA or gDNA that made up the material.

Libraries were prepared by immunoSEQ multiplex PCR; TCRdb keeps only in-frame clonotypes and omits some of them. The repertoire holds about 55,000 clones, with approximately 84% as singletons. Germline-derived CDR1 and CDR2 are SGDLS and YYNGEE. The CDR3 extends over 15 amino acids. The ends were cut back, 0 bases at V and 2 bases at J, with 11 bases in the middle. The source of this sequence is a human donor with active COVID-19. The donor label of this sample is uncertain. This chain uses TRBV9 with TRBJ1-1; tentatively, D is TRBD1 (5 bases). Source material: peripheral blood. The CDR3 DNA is TGTGCCAGCAGCGTAGTCGGGGGAACCAACACTGAAGCTTTCTTT. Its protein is CASSVVGGTNTEAFF. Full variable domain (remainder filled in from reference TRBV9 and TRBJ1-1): DSGVTQTPKHLITATGQRVTLRCSPRSGDLSVYWYQQSLDQGLQFLIQYYNGEERAKGNILERFSAQQFPDLHSELNLSSLELGDSALYFCASSVVGGTNTEAFFGQGTRLTVV.